The rows below give T cell receptor beta chains drawn from one sample of a study of blood T cell repertoires in COVID-19. The table came from immunoSEQ multiplex PCR; TCRdb's copy has only in-frame clones and leaves some out. This repertoire shows approximately 100,000 clones, around 94% found once; its top ten account for 5% to 6%. Sequencing was done on a sample of peripheral blood. All receptors come from a man between 50 and 59 years old with active COVID-19. Both conserved end residues are part of each CDR3. A D gene is named only where the DNA matches it firmly. Size is omitted from some rows. Given values are once, few, many or a class for expanded clones.

>TRBD1|TRBJ2-3|TRBV18|NA
TGTGCCAGCTCACCCCCGGGACAGAGCACAGATACGCAGTATTTT
CASSPPGQSTDTQYF
>NA|TRBJ2-5|TRBV2|NA
TGTGCCAGCAGTGATGGGACTGGGGCGGTAGAGACCCAGTACTTC
CASSDGTGAVETQYF
>TRBD1|TRBJ1-5|TRBV5-8|NA
TGTGCCAGCAGCTACACAGGGGGCCGGAGCAATCAGCCCCAGCATTTT
CASSYTGGRSNQPQHF
>NA|TRBJ2-7|TRBV25-1|NA
TGTGCCAGCAGTGGGGTGACAGGTAGCTCCTACGAGCAGTACTTC
CASSGVTGSSYEQYF
>NA|TRBJ1-2|TRBV7-2|NA
TGTGCCAGCAGCTTAGGGGGGGGCTGGTATGGCTACACCTTC
CASSLGGGWYGYTF
>TRBD1|TRBJ1-4|TRBV25-1|NA
TGTGCCAGCAGTGCGGACAGGGGCTACAATGAAAAACTGTTTTTT
CASSADRGYNEKLFF
>NA|TRBJ2-1|TRBV30|NA
TGTGCCTGGAGTAGGAAGGCGGGGTCCAATGAGCAGTTCTTC
CAWSRKAGSNEQFF
>TRBD2|TRBJ2-7|TRBV27|NA
TGTGCCAGCAGGACTAGCGGGAGTTTGTACGAGCAGTACTTC
CASRTSGSLYEQYF
>NA|TRBJ2-5|TRBV12-3/TRBV12-4|NA
TGTGCCAGCAGCCCAGGACAGCCAGAGACCCAGTACTTC
CASSPGQPETQYF
>TRBD1|TRBJ2-7|TRBV18|NA
TGTGCCAGCTCACCCGGGACAGGGGACTTCTACGAGCAGTACTTC
CASSPGTGDFYEQYF
>NA|TRBJ2-5|TRBV5-1|NA
TGCGCCAGCAGCTTGGGTAAAGGGGCCCTCCAAGAGACCCAGTACTTC
CASSLGKGALQETQYF
>NA|TRBJ2-2|TRBV9|NA
TGTGCCAGCAGCTCGGTTGGGGGGAGCGGCACCGGGGAGCTGTTTTTT
CASSSVGGSGTGELFF
>NA|TRBJ1-2|TRBV6-6|NA
TGTGCCAGCAGTTATCAGGGTTTGGAGGGCTACACCTTC
CASSYQGLEGYTF
>TRBD1|TRBJ1-4|TRBV2|NA
TGTGCCAGCATGGGACAGGGGAGAACTAATGAAAAACTGTTTTTT
CASMGQGRTNEKLFF
>NA|TRBJ1-5|TRBV7-6|NA
TGTGCCAGCAGCCTCGGGAGGGCAAATAGCAATCAGCCCCAGCATTTT
CASSLGRANSNQPQHF
>NA|TRBJ1-1|TRBV6-5|once
TGTGCCAGCAGTTACTCGTCCGTCCTGGCGGACACTGAAGCTTTCTTT
CASSYSSVLADTEAFF
>NA|TRBJ2-7|TRBV24-1|NA
TGTGCCACCAGTCTTGCGGGCGGCTACGAGCAGTACTTC
CATSLAGGYEQYF
>NA|TRBJ1-1|TRBV28|NA
TGTGCCAGCAGAGCGGGGGGTCTACCGATGAACACTGAAGCTTTCTTT
CASRAGGLPMNTEAFF
>NA|TRBJ2-7|TRBV5-4|NA
TGTGCCAGCAGCCGTACGGGGGCCTACGAGCAGTACTTC
CASSRTGAYEQYF
>NA|TRBJ1-2|TRBV7-2|NA
TGTGCCAGCAGCTTATTCTCCGACCGCGCGGGTGGCTACACCTTC
CASSLFSDRAGGYTF
>NA|TRBJ1-1|TRBV6-4|NA
TGTGCCAGCAGTATGTGGGGGGGGATGAACACTGAAGCTTTCTTT
CASSMWGGMNTEAFF
>NA|TRBJ1-2|TRBV28|NA
TGTGCCAGCAGTTTGCAGGGGAGATATGGCTACACCTTC
CASSLQGRYGYTF
>NA|TRBJ2-3|TRBV7-3|once
TGTGCCAGCAGCTTATTTGGCGGGAGCACAGATACGCAGTATTTT
CASSLFGGSTDTQYF
>NA|TRBJ1-3|TRBV5-1|NA
TGCGCCACCGGATCGGGGTCAGAAAACACCATATATTTT
CATGSGSENTIYF
>NA|TRBJ2-7|TRBV18|NA
TGTGCCAGCTCACCATCCCTCGCTACCCTCTACGAGCAGTACTTC
CASSPSLATLYEQYF
>NA|TRBJ2-7|TRBV3-1/TRBV3-2|NA
TGTGCCAGCAGCCGGACCAGGGGCCAATCCTCCTACGAGCAGTACTTC
CASSRTRGQSSYEQYF
>NA|TRBJ2-7|TRBV19|NA
TGTGCCAGTAGTACAGGGGACCACTACGAGCAGTACTTC
CASSTGDHYEQYF
>TRBD2|TRBJ2-2|TRBV9|NA
TGTGCCAGCAGCGTCGGACTAGGGAACATGAACACCGGGGAGCTGTTTTTT
CASSVGLGNMNTGELFF
>TRBD2|TRBJ2-1|TRBV5-8|NA
TGTGCCAGCAGCTTGGGAAGATTCCGGGGGGGCGAGCAGTTCTTC
CASSLGRFRGGEQFF
>NA|TRBJ1-2|TRBV3-1/TRBV3-2|NA
TGTGCCAGCAGCCCCTCTGCGGGGGCTGGCGGCTACACCTTC
CASSPSAGAGGYTF
>NA|TRBJ1-6|TRBV3-1/TRBV3-2|NA
TGTGCCAGCAGCCAGGAGGCGGTGTATTCACCCCTCCACTTT
CASSQEAVYSPLHF
>NA|TRBJ1-1|TRBV12-3/TRBV12-4|NA
TGTGCCAGCAGTTTATCCTTTGAAGCTTTCTTT
CASSLSFEAFF
>TRBD2|TRBJ2-7|TRBV27|NA
TGTGCCAGCAGCCGGGGACTAGCGGCTTCCTACGAGCAGTACTTC
CASSRGLAASYEQYF
>NA|TRBJ1-5|TRBV7-9|NA
TGTGCCAGCAGCTTAGGGTCGGTCAATCAGCCCCAGCATTTT
CASSLGSVNQPQHF
>TRBD1|TRBJ2-1|TRBV19|NA
TGTGCCAGTAGTATAGCTAGGACAGGGGGCAATGAGCAGTTCTTC
CASSIARTGGNEQFF
>NA|TRBJ2-3|TRBV28|NA
TGTGCCAGCACCGTGGGGCAGGGCACAGATACGCAGTATTTT
CASTVGQGTDTQYF
>NA|TRBJ2-6|TRBV7-9|NA
TGTGCCAGCAGCTTCATGTTACTATCTGGGGCCAACGTCCTGACTTTC
CASSFMLLSGANVLTF
>TRBD1|TRBJ2-2|TRBV15|few
TGTGCCACCAGCAGAGACAGGGGGCGAACCGGGGAGCTGTTTTTT
CATSRDRGRTGELFF
>TRBD1|TRBJ2-1|TRBV24-1|NA
TGTGCCACCCACTCGGGACAGGGGGCTCCCAGTGAGCAGTTCTTC
CATHSGQGAPSEQFF
>NA|TRBJ2-1|TRBV5-4|NA
TGTGCCAGCAGCCCCTTTGCGGCCTCCTACAATGAGCAGTTCTTC
CASSPFAASYNEQFF
>NA|TRBJ1-5|TRBV19|few
TGTGCCAGTAGTATGGGGCGAATTAGCAATCAGCCCCAGCATTTT
CASSMGRISNQPQHF
>NA|TRBJ1-2|TRBV29-1|NA
TGCAGCGTTTCAAAACAGACGAGCTATGGCTACACCTTC
CSVSKQTSYGYTF
>TRBD2|TRBJ2-2|TRBV19|NA
TGTGCCAGTAGTACAAGCGGGGGGCGGAACACCGGGGAGCTGTTTTTT
CASSTSGGRNTGELFF
>TRBD1|TRBJ2-7|TRBV2|NA
TGTGCCACGGTTGAACAGGGGCGCGGGGAGCAGTACTTC
CATVEQGRGEQYF
>NA|TRBJ2-7|TRBV14|NA
TGTGCCAGCACCCTGAGGCAGGGAAGCTCCTACGAGCAGTACTTC
CASTLRQGSSYEQYF
>NA|TRBJ1-5|TRBV24-1|NA
TGTGCCACCAGTGATGTGCGACATTCGCAGCCCCAGCATTTT
CATSDVRHSQPQHF
>TRBD2|TRBJ2-7|TRBV5-8|NA
TGTGCCAGCGGAGGACCCCAGCGGGAACTCAACGAGCAGTACTTC
CASGGPQRELNEQYF
>TRBD1|TRBJ1-5|TRBV5-4|NA
TGTGCCAGCAGCTTGGGGGGGACAGGGGCTAATCAGCCCCAGCATTTT
CASSLGGTGANQPQHF
>NA|TRBJ2-2|TRBV9|once
TGTGCCAGCAGCGTCAACAGAAACACCGGGGAGCTGTTTTTT
CASSVNRNTGELFF
>TRBD2|TRBJ2-1|TRBV11-2|NA
TGTGCCAGCAGCCCGCGAGCGGGAGGGGATGAGCAGTTCTTC
CASSPRAGGDEQFF
>NA|TRBJ2-7|TRBV6-1|NA
TGTGCCAGCAGTGAATACGGCAGGGACACCTACGAGCAGTACTTC
CASSEYGRDTYEQYF
>NA|TRBJ2-1|TRBV2|NA
TGTGCCAGCAGTGATCTGGGGCTGGAGCAGTTCTTC
CASSDLGLEQFF
>NA|TRBJ1-2|TRBV3-1/TRBV3-2|NA
TGTACCGAATGGAGCTATGGCTACACCTTC
CTEWSYGYTF
>TRBD1|TRBJ1-1|TRBV12-5|NA
TGTGCTAGTGGTTTCGGATCAGGGGGCGCGGAAACTGAAGCTTTCTTT
CASGFGSGGAETEAFF